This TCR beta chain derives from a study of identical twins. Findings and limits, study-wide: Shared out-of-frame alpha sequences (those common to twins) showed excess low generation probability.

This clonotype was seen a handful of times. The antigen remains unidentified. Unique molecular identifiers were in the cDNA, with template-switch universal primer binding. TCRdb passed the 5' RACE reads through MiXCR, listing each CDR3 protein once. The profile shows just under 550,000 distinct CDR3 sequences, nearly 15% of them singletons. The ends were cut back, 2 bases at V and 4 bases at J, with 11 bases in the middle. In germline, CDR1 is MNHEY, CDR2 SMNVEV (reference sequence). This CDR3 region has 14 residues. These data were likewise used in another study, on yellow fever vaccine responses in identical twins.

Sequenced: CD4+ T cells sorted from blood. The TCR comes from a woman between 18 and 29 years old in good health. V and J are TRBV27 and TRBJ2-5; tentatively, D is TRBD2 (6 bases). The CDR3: CASSLLAGGETQYF. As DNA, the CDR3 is TGTGCCAGCAGTTTACTCGCCGGGGGAGAGACCCAGTACTTC.